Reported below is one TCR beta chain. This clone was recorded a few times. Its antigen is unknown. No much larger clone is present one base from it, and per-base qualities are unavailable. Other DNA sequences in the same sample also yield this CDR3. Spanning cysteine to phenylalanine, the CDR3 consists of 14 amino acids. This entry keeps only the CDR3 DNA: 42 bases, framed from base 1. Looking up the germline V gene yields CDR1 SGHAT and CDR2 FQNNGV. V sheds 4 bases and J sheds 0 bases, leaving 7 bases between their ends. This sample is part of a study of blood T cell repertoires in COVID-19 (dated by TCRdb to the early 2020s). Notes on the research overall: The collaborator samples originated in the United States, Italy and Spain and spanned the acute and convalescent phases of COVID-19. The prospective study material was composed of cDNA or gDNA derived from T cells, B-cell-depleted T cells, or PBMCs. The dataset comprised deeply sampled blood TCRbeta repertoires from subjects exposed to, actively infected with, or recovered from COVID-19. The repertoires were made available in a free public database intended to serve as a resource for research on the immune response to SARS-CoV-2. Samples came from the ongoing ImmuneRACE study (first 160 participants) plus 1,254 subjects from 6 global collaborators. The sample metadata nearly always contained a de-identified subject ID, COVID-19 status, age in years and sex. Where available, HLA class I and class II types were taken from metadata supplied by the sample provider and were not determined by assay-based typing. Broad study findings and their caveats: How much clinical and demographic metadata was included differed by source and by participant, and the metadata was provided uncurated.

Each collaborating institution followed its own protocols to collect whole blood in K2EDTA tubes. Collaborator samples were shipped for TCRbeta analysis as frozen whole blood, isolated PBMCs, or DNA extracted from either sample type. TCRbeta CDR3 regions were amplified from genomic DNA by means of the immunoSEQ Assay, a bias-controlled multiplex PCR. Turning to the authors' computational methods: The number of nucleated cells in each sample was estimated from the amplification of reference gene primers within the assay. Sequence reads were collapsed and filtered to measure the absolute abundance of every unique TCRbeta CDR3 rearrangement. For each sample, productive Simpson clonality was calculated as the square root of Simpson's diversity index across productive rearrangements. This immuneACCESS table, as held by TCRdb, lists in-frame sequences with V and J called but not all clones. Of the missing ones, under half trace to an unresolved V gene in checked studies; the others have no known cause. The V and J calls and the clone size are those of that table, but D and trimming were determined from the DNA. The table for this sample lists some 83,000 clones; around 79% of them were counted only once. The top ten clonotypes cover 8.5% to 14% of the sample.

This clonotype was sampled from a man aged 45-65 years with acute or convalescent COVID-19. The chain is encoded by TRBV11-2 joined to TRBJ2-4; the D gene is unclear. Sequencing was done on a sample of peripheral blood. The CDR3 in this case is CASSSRLAKNIQYF. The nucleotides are TGTGCCAGCAGCTCGCGGCTAGCCAAAAACATTCAGTACTTC.